This T cell receptor (beta chain) derives from a study of blood T cell repertoires in COVID-19. Study at large: Sample material is recorded as cDNA or gDNA derived from T cells, B-cell-depleted T cells, or PBMCs.

Trimming cost V 6 bases and J 0 bases; bases outside gene matches: 4. There are 14 residues in the CDR3. Germline loops: CDR1 LNHDA, CDR2 SQIVND (reference sequence). As handled by the study authors: Estimates of nucleated cell counts were drawn from the amplification of reference gene primers. Sequencing used immunoSEQ multiplex PCR; TCRdb keeps in-frame clones, though not all of them. Clone size and V and J calls were adopted from that table, with D and trimming inferred from the DNA. The sample includes nearly 250,000 clones, about 84% of them seen just once. The V call is TRBV19, the J call TRBJ1-1; the match to TRBD1 covers 7 bases. The receptor's source is a woman aged 80 or older with COVID-19, enrolled during active disease. The material sequenced was peripheral blood. The DNA of the CDR3 is TGTGCCAGTAGGAAGGGACAGCTGAACACTGAAGCTTTCTTT. Translation: CASRKGQLNTEAFF.